Described below is a single T cell receptor (beta chain) sequence and its context. The antigen is unknown. V was cut by 5 bases and J by 3 bases, with 17 bases left in between. The germline V gene encodes CDR1 SGHDT and CDR2 YYEEEE. The CDR3 extends over 15 amino acids. This sample was taken from a study of identifying expanded T cells in peripheral blood. General study points: Differentially abundant clones: around 1.2 between replicates, around 17 at around 2 weeks, 19 to 20 at four.

Repertoires were generated with immunoSEQ multiplex PCR, while TCRdb's copy carries only in-frame clones and drops some. Among about 80,000 clones listed, around 90% were seen once. Sequencing input: blood. V gene TRBV5-6 combines with J gene TRBJ2-5; D unresolved. The sequence was collected from a person aged 18 to 75 in good health. Here the CDR3 reads CASRSGPMLEETQYF. The CDR3 nucleotides are TGTGCCAGCAGGTCCGGACCGATGTTGGAAGAGACCCAGTACTTC.